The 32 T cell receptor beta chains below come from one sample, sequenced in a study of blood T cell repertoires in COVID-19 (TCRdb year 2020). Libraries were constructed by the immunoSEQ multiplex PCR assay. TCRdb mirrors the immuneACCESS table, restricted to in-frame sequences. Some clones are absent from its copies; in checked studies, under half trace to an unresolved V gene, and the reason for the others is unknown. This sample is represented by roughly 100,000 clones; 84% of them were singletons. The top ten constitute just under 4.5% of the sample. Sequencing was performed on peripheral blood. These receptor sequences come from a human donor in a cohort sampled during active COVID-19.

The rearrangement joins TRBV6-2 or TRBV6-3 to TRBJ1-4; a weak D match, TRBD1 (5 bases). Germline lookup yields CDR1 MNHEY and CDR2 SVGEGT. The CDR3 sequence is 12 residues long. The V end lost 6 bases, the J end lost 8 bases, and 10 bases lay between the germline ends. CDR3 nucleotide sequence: TGTGCCAGCAGCACGGGGGGAGAAAAACTGTTTTTT. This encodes CASSTGGEKLFF.

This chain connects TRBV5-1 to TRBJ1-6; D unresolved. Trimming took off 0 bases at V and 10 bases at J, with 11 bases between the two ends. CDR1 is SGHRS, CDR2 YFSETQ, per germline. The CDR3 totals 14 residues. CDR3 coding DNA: TGCGCCAGCAGCTTGGATCAACGGAGCTCACCCCTCCACTTT. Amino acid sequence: CASSLDQRSSPLHF. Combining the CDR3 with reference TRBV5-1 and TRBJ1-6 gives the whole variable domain KAGVTQTPRYLIKTRGQQVTLSCSPISGHRSVSWYQQTPGQGLQFLFEYFSETQRNKGNFPGRFSGRQFSNSRSEMNVSTLELGDSALYLCASSLDQRSSPLHFGNGTRLTVT.

The CDR3 DNA sequence: TGTGCCAGCAGCTTAGACAGTCACACTGAAGCTTTCTTT. It yields the protein CASSLDSHTEAFF. The chain employs TRBV7-2 and TRBJ1-1; D not certain. CDR3 size: 13 residues. The germline V gene has CDR1 SGHTA and CDR2 FQGNSA. V dropped 1 base and J dropped 3 bases, with 6 bases sitting between them. Variable domain in full (rest from reference TRBV7-2 and TRBJ1-1): GAGVSQSPSNKVTEKGKDVELRCDPISGHTALYWYRQSLGQGLEFLIYFQGNSAPDKSGLPSDRFSAERTGGSVSTLTIQRTQQEDSAVYLCASSLDSHTEAFFGQGTRLTVV.

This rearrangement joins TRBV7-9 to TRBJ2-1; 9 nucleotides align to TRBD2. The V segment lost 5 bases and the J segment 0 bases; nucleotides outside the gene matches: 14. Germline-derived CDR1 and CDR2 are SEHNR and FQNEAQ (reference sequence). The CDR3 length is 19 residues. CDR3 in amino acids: CASSHSGSGGTSSYNEQFF. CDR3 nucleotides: TGTGCCAGCAGCCACTCCGGTAGCGGGGGAACTAGCTCCTACAATGAGCAGTTCTTC.

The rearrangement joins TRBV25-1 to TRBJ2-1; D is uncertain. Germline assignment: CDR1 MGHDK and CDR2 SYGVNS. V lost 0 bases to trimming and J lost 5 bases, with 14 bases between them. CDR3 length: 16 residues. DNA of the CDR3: TGTGCCAGCAGTGAATACGGCTCGCCGACAAACAATGAGCAGTTCTTC. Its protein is CASSEYGSPTNNEQFF.

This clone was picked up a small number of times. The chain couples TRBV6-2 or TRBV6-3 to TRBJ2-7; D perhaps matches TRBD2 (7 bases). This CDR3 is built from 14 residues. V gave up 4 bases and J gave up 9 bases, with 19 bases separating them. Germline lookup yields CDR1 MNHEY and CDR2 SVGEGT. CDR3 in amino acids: CASSFGGPVVWQYF. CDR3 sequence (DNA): TGTGCCAGCAGTTTCGGGGGGCCCGTGGTGTGGCAGTACTTC.

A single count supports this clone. CDR3 residues: CASSELRLAGGRETQYF. For the CDR3, the DNA is TGTGCCAGCAGTGAATTACGACTAGCGGGGGGCCGGGAGACCCAGTACTTC. The chain has TRBV6-1 and TRBJ2-5; 13 positions match TRBD2. The CDR3 extends over 17 amino acids. From germline, CDR1 is MNHNS and CDR2 SASEGT. The V and J ends lost 2 bases and 5 bases, in that order; junction bases with no gene match: 8.

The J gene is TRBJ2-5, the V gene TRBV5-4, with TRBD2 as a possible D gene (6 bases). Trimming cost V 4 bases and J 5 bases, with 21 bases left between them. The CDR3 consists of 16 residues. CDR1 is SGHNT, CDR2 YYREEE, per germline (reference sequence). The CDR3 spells CASSLRQGGGWETQYF. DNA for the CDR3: TGTGCCAGCAGCCTGAGGCAGGGAGGTGGATGGGAGACCCAGTACTTC.

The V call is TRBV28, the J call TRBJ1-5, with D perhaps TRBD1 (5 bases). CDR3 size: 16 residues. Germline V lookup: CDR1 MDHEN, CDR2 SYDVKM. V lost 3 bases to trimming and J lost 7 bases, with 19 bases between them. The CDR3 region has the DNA TGTGCCAGCAGTTTTAATGGGGAGGGGAAAAGACAGCCCCAGCATTTT. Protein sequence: CASSFNGEGKRQPQHF.

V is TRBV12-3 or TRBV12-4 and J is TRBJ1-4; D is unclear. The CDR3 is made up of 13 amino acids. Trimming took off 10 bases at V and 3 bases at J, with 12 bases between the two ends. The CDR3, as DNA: TGTGCCACCCAGGCTCAGCCTAATGAAAAACTGTTTTTT. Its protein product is CATQAQPNEKLFF.

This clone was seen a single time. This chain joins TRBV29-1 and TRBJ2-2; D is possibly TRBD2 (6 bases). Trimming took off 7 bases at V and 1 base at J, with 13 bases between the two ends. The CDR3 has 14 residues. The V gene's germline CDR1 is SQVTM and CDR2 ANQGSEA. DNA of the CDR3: TGCAGCGGGAGGGACGCAGGGAACACCGGGGAGCTGTTTTTT. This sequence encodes CSGRDAGNTGELFF.

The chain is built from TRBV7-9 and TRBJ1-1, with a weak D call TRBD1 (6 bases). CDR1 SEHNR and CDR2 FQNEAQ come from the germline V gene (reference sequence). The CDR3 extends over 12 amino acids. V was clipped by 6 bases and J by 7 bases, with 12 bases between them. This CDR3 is CASSSGQYEAFF. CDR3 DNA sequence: TGTGCCAGCAGTTCCGGACAGTATGAAGCTTTCTTT.

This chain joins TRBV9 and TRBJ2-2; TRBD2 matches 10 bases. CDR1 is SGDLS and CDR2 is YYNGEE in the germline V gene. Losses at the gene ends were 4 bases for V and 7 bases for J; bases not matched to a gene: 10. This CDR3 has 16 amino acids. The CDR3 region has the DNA TGTGCCAGCAGCCCCCAAGCGGGGGGGGCAGTCGGGGAGCTGTTTTTT. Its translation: CASSPQAGGAVGELFF.

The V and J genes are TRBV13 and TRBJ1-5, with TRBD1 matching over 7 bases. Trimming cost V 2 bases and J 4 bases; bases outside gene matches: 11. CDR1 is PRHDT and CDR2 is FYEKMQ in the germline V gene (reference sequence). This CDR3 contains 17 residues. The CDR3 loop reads CASSLFRSGGENQPQHF. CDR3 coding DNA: TGTGCCAGCAGCTTATTTCGGTCAGGGGGAGAAAATCAGCCCCAGCATTTT.

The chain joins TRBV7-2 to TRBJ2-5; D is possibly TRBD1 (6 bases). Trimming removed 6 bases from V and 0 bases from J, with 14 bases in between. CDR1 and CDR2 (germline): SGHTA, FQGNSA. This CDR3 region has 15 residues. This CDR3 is CASSFSTGHQETQYF. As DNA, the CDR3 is TGTGCCAGCAGTTTCTCGACAGGCCACCAAGAGACCCAGTACTTC.

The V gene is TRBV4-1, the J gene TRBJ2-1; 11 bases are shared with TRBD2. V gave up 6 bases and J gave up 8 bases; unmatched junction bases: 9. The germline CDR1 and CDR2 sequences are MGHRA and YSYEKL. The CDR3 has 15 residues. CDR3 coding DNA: TGCGCCAGCAGGAATCTAGCGGGGGGCCGGTATGAGCAGTTCTTC. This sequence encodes CASRNLAGGRYEQFF.

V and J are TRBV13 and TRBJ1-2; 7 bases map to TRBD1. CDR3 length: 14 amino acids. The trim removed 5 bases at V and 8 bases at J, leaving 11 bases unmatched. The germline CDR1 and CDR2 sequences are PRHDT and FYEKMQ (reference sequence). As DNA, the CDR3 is TGTGCCAGCAGCACCCGACAGGGTCCAGGCGGCTACACCTTC. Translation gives CASSTRQGPGGYTF.

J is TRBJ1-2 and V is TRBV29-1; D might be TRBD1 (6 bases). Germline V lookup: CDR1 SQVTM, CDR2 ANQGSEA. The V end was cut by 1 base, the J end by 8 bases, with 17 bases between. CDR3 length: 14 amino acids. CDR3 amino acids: CSVEGTGHTRGYTF. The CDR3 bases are TGCAGCGTTGAAGGAACGGGACATACCAGGGGCTACACCTTC.

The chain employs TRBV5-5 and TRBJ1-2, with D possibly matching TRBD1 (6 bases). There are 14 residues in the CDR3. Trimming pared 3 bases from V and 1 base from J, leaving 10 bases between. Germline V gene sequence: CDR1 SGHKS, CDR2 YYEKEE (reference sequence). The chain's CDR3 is CASSSDRFNYGYTF. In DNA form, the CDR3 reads TGTGCCAGCAGCTCGGACAGATTTAACTATGGCTACACCTTC.

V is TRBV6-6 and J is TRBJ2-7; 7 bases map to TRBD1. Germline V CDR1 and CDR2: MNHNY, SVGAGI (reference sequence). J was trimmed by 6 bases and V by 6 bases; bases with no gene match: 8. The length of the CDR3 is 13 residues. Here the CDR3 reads CASRADRVSEQYF. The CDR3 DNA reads TGTGCCAGCAGGGCCGACAGGGTGAGCGAGCAGTACTTC.

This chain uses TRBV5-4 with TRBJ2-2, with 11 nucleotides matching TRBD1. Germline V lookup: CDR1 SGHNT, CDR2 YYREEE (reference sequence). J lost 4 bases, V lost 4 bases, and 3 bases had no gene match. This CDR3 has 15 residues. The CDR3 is CASSDGQGATGELFF. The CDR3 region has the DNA TGTGCCAGCAGCGATGGACAGGGGGCCACCGGGGAGCTGTTTTTT.

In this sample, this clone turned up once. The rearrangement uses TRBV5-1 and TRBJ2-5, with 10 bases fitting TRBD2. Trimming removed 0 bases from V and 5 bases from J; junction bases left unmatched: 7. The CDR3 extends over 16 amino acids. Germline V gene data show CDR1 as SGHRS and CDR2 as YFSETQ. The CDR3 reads CASSLESGGARETQYF. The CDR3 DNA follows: TGCGCCAGCAGCTTGGAAAGCGGGGGGGCCCGGGAGACCCAGTACTTC.

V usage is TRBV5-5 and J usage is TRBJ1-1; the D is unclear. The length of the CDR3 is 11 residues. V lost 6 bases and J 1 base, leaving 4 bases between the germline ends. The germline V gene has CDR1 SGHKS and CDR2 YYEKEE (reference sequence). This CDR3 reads CASTRNTEAFF. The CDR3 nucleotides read TGTGCCAGCACCCGGAACACTGAAGCTTTCTTT. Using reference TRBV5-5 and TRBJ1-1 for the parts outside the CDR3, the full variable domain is DAGVTQSPTHLIKTRGQQVTLRCSPISGHKSVSWYQQVLGQGPQFIFQYYEKEERGRGNFPDRFSARQFPNYSSELNVNALLLGDSALYLCASTRNTEAFFGQGTRLTVV.

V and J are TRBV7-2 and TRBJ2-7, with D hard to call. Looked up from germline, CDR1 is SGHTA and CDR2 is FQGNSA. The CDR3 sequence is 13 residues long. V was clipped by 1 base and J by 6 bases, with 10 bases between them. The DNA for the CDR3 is TGTGCCAGCAGCTTAGAGAGGCAGCTCGAGCAGTACTTC. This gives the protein CASSLERQLEQYF.

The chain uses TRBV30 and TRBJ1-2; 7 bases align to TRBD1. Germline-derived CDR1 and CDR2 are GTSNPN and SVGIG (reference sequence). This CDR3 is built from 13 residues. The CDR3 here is CALEGGGNYGYTF. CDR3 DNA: TGTGCTCTTGAAGGGGGCGGGAACTATGGCTACACCTTC.

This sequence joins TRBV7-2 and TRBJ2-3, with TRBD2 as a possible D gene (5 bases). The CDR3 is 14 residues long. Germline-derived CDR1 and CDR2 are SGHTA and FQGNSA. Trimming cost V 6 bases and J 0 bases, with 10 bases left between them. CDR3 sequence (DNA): TGTGCCAGCAGTCGCACGGGGAGCACAGATACGCAGTATTTT. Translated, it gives CASSRTGSTDTQYF.

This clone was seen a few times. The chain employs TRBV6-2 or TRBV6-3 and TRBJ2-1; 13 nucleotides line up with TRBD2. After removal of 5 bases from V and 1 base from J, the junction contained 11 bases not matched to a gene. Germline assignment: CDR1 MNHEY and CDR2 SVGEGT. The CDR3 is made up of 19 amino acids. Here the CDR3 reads CASSQRTSGGSWSYNEQFF. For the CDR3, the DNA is TGTGCCAGCAGTCAACGGACTAGCGGGGGCAGTTGGTCCTACAATGAGCAGTTCTTC.

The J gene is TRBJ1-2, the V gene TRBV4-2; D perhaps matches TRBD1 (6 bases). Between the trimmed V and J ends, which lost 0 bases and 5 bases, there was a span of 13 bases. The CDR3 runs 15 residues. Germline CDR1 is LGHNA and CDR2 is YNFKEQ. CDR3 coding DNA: TGTGCCAGCAGCCAAGACGGGGGGGGCCGGTATGGCTACACCTTC. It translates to CASSQDGGGRYGYTF.

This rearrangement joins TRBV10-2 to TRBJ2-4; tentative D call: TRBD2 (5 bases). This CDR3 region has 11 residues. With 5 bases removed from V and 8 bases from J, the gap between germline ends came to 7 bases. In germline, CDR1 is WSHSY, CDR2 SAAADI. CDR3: CASSMGDIQYF. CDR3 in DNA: TGCGCCAGCAGTATGGGAGACATTCAGTACTTC.

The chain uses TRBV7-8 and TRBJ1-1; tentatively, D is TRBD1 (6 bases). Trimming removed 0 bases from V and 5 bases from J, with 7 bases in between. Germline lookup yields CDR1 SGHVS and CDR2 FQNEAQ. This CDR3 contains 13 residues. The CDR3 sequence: CASSLAQGTEAFF. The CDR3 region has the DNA TGTGCCAGCAGCTTAGCGCAGGGGACTGAAGCTTTCTTT.

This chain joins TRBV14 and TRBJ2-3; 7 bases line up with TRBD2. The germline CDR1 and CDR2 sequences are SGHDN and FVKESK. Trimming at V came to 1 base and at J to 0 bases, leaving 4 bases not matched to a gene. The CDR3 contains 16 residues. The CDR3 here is CASSQGDYLSTDTQYF. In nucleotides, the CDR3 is TGTGCCAGCAGCCAAGGGGACTACCTCAGCACAGATACGCAGTATTTT.

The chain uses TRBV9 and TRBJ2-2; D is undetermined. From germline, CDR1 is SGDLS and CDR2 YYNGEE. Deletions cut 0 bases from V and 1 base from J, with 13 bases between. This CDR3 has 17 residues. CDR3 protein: CASSVAWHPGNTGELFF. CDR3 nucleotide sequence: TGTGCCAGCAGCGTAGCTTGGCACCCAGGGAACACCGGGGAGCTGTTTTTT.